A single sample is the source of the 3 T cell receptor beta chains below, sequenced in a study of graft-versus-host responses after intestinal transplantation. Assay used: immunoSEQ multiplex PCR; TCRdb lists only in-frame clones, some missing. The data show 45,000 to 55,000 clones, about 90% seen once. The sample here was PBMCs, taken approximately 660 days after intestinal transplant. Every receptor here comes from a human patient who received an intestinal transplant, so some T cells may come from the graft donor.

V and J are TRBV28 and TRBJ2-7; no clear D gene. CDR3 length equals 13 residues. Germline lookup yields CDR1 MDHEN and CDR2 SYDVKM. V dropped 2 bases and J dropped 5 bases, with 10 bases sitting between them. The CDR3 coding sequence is TGTGCCAGCAGTTTAAATGGGGTCCACGAGCAGTACTTC. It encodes CASSLNGVHEQYF.

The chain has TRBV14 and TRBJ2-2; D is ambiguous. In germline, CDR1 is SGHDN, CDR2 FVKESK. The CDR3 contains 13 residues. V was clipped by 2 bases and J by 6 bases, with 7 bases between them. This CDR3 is CASSQNLAGELFF. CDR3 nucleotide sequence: TGTGCCAGCAGCCAAAACTTAGCCGGGGAGCTGTTTTTT.

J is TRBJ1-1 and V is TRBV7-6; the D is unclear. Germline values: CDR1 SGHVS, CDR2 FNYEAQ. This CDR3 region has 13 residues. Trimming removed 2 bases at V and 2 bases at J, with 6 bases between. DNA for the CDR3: TGTGCCAGCAGCTTATCCCGAAACACTGAAGCTTTCTTT. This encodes CASSLSRNTEAFF. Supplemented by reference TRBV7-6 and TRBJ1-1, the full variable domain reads GAGVSQSPRYKVTKRGQDVALRCDPISGHVSLYWYRQALGQGPEFLTYFNYEAQQDKSGLPNDRFSAERPEGSISTLTIQRTEQRDSAMYRCASSLSRNTEAFFGQGTRLTVV.